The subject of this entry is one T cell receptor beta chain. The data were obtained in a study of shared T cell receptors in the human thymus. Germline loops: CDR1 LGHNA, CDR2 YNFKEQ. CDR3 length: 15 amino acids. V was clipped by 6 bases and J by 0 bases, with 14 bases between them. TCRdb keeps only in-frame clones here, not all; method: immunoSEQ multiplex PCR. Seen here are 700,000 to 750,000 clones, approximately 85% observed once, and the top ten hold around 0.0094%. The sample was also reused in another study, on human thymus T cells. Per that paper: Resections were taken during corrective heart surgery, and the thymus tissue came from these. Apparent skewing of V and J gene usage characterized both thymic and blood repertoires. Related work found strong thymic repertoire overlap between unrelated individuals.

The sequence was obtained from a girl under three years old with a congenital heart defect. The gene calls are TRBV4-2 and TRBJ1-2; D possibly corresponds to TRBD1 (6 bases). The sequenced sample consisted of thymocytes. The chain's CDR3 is CASSDRDMPNYGYTF. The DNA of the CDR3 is TGTGCCAGCAGTGACCGGGACATGCCTAACTATGGCTACACCTTC.